The sequence of this T cell receptor (beta chain) was determined in a study of siplizumab effects on memory and regulatory T cells. The method was immunoSEQ multiplex PCR; TCRdb's version includes in-frame clones alone and lacks a portion of them. The data contain 100,000 or so clones, around 90% of them seen just once; the ten biggest clones take up 12%. Overall study results and limits: Unstimulated subsets accounted for the mapping of only a minor share of the clones that were alloreactive.

The V and J ends lost 3 bases and 2 bases respectively, with 11 bases between them. Germline V lookup: CDR1 MNHNS, CDR2 SASEGT. The CDR3 has 14 amino acids. On this clone itself: As yet, its antigen is unknown.

This TCR was recovered from a human donor in good health. The genes are TRBV6-1 and TRBJ2-7; the D gene could be TRBD1 or TRBD2 (5 bases each). Sequencing used non-Treg CD4+ T cells sorted from blood. The DNA of the CDR3 is TGTGCCAGCAGTGACGGGTGGGGGACCTACGAGCAGTACTTC. This encodes CASSDGWGTYEQYF.